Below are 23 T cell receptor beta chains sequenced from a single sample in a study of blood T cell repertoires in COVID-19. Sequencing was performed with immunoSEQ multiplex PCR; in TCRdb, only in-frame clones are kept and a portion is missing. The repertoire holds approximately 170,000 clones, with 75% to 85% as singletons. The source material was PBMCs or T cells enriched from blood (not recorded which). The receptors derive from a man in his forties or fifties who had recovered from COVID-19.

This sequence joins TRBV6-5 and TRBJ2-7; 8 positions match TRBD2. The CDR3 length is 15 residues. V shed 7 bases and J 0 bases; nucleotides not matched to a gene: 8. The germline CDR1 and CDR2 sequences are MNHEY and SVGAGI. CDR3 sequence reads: CASTPRGGASYEQYF. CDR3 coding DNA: TGTGCCAGCACCCCCCGGGGGGGCGCCTCCTACGAGCAGTACTTC.

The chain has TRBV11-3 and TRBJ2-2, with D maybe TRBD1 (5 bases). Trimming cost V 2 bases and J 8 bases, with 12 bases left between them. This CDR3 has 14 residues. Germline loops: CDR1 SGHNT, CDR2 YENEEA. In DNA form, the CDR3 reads TGTGCCAGCAGCTTAAATTCCAGGGTTGGGGAGCTGTTTTTT. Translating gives CASSLNSRVGELFF.

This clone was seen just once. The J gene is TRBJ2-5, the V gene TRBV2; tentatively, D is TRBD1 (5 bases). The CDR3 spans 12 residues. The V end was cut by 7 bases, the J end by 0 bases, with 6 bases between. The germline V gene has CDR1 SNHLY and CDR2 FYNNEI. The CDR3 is CASMDNQETQYF. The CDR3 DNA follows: TGTGCCAGCATGGACAACCAAGAGACCCAGTACTTC.

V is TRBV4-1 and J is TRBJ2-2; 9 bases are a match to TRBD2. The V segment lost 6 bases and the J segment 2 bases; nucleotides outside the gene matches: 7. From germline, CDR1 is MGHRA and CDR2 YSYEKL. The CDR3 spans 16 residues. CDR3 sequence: CASSLLAGYNTGELFF. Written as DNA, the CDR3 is TGCGCCAGCAGTCTGCTAGCGGGGTATAACACCGGGGAGCTGTTTTTT.

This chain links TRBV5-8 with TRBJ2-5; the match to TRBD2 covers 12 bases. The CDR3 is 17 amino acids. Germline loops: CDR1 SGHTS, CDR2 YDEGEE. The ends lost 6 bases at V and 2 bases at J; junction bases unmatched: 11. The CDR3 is CASTTGGTSGGQETQYF. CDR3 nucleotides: TGTGCCAGCACCACTGGGGGTACTAGCGGGGGGCAAGAGACCCAGTACTTC.

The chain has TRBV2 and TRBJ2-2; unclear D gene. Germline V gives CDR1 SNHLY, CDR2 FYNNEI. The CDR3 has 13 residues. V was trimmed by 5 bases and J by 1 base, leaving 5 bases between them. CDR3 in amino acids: CASSNRNTGELFF. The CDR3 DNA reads TGTGCCAGCAGTAATCGGAACACCGGGGAGCTGTTTTTT.

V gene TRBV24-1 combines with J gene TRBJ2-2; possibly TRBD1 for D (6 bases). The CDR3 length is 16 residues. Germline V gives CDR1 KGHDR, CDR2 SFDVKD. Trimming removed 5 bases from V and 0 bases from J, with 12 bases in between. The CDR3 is CATSGSGASNTGELFF. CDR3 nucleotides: TGTGCCACCAGTGGCTCAGGGGCCTCGAACACCGGGGAGCTGTTTTTT.

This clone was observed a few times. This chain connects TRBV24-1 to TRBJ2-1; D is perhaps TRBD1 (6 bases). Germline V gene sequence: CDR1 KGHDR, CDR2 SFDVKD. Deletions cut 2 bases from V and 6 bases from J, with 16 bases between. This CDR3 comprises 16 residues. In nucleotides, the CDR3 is TGTGCCACCAGTGATTATTTTAAAGGGACACGCAATGAGCAGTTCTTC. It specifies CATSDYFKGTRNEQFF.

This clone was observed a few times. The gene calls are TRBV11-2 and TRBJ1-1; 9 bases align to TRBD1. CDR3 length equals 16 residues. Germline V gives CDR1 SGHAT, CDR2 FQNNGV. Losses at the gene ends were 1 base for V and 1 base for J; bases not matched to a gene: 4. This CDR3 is CASSLVTGGRNTEAFF. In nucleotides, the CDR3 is TGTGCCAGCAGCTTAGTGACAGGGGGGAGGAACACTGAAGCTTTCTTT. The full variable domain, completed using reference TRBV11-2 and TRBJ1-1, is EAGVAQSPRYKIIEKRQSVAFWCNPISGHATLYWYQQILGQGPKLLIQFQNNGVVDDSQLPKDRFSAERLKGVDSTLKIQPAKLEDSAVYLCASSLVTGGRNTEAFFGQGTRLTVV.

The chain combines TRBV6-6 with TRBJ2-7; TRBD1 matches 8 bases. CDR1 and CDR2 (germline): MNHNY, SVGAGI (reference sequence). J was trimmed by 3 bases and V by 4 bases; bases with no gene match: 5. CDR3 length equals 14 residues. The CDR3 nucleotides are TGTGCCAGCAGTTTAGGAACAGGGGGCTACGAGCAGTACGTC. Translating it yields CASSLGTGGYEQYV.

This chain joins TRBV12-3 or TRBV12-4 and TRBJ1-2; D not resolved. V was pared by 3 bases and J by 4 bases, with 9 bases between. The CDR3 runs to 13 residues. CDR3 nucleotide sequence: TGTGCCAGCAGTTTTTCCCTGGCCTATGGCTACACCTTC. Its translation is CASSFSLAYGYTF.

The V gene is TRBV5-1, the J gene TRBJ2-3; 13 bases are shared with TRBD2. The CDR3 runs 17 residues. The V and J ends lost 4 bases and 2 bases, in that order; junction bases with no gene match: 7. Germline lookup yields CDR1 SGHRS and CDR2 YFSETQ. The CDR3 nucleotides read TGCGCCAGCAGCGTCGGACTAGCGGGGGCCGACACAGATACGCAGTATTTT. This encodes CASSVGLAGADTDTQYF.

The CDR3: CASSRTGDYNSPLHF. DNA of the CDR3: TGCGCCAGCAGCAGGACAGGGGACTATAATTCACCCCTCCACTTT. The V gene is TRBV5-1, the J gene TRBJ1-6; 9 positions match TRBD1. Germline trimming cut 4 bases from V and 3 bases from J; bases unmatched to any gene: 2. The germline V gene encodes CDR1 SGHRS and CDR2 YFSETQ. The CDR3 spans 15 residues.

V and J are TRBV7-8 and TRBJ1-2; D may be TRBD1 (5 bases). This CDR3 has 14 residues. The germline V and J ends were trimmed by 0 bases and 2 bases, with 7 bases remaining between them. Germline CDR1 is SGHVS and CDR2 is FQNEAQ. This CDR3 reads CASSLATANYGYTF. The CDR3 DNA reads TGTGCCAGCAGCTTAGCGACAGCGAACTATGGCTACACCTTC.

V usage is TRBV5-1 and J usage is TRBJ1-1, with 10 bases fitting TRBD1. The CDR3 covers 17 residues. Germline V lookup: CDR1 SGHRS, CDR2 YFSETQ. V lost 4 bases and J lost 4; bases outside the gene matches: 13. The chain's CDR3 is CASSHRVGGQGVTEAFF. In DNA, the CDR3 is TGCGCCAGCAGCCATAGGGTGGGAGGACAGGGGGTCACTGAAGCTTTCTTT.

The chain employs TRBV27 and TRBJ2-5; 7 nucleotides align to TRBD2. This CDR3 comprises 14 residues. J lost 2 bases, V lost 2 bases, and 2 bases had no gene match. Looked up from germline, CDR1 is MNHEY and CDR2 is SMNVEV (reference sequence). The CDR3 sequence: CASSLLGLQETQYF. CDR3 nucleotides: TGTGCCAGCAGTTTACTGGGACTACAAGAGACCCAGTACTTC.

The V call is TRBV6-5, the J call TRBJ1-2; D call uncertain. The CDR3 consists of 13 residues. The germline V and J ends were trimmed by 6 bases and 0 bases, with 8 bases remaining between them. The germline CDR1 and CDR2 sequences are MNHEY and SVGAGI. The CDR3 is CASRSTTNYGYTF. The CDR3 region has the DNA TGTGCCAGCAGGTCGACAACTAACTATGGCTACACCTTC.

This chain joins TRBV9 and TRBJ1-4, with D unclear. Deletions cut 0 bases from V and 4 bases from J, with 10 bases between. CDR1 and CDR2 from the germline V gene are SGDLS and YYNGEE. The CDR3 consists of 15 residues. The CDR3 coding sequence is TGTGCCAGCAGCGTAGGAGCGGGTTATAATGAAAAACTGTTTTTT. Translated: CASSVGAGYNEKLFF.

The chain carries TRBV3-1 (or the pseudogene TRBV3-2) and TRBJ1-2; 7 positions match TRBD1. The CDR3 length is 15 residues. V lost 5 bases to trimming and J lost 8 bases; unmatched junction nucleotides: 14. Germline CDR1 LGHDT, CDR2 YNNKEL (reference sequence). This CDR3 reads CASSWGQTFSAGYTF. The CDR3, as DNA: TGTGCCAGCAGCTGGGGACAGACATTTTCGGCGGGCTACACCTTC.

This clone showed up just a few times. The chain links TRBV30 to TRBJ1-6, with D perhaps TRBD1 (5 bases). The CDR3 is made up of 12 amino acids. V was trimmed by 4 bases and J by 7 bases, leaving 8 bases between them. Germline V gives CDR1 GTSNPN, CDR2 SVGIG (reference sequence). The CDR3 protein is CAWTGMNSPLHF. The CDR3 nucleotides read TGTGCCTGGACAGGGATGAATTCACCCCTCCACTTT.

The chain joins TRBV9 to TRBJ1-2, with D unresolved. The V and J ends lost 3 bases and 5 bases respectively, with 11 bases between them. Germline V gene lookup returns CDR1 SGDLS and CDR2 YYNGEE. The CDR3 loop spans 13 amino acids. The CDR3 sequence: CASSAGRTYGYTF. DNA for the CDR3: TGTGCCAGCAGCGCCGGGAGAACTTATGGCTACACCTTC.

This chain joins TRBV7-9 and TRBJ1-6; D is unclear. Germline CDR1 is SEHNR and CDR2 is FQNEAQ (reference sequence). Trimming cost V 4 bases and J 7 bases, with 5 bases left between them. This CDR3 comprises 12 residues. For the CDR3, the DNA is TGTGCCAGCAGCTCTAAGAATTCACCCCTCCACTTT. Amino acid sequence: CASSSKNSPLHF.

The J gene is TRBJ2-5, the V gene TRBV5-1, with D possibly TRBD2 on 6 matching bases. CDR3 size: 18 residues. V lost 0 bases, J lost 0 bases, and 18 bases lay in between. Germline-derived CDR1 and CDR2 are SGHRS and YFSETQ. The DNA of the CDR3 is TGCGCCAGCAGCTTGGCCGGGGGTAGCGGTTCGTACCAAGAGACCCAGTACTTC. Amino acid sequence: CASSLAGGSGSYQETQYF.